This TCR beta chain is drawn from a study of T-cell reconstitution after alpha-beta-depleted transplantation in children. This clonotype has a count of ten or more. The library targeted TCRbeta and was prepared with unique molecular identifiers. TCRdb reanalysed the PCR reads using MiXCR and keeps one entry per CDR3 protein. The sample lists over 200,000 distinct CDR3 sequences, 8.5% to 10% occurring once. Sequencing was performed on PBMCs from the stem cell graft donor, taken from the stem cell graft. The sequence was collected from a human donor who donated a stem cell graft to a child with acute lymphoblastic leukemia.

CDR3 in DNA: TGTGCCAGCAGTCGGACTAGCGGGGGGCCGAACACCGGGGAGCTGTTTTTT. Amino acids: CASSRTSGGPNTGELFF. The gene calls are TRBV12-3 or TRBV12-4 and TRBJ2-2; 14 positions match TRBD2. V was clipped by 5 bases and J by 0 bases; unmatched bases: 2. The CDR3 is 17 amino acids.